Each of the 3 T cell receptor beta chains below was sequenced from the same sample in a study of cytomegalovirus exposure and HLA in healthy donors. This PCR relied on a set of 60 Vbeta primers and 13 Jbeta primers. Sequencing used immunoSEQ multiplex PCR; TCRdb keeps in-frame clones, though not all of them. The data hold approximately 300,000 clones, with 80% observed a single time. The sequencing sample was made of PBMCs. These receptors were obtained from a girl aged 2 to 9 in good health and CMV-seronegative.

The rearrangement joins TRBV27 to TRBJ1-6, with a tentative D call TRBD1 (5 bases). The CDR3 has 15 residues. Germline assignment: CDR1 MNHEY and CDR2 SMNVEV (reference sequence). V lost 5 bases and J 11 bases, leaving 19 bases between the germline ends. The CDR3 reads CASSPLRSGSTPLHF. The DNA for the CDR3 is TGTGCCAGCAGTCCTCTCCGATCAGGGTCTACACCCCTCCACTTT.

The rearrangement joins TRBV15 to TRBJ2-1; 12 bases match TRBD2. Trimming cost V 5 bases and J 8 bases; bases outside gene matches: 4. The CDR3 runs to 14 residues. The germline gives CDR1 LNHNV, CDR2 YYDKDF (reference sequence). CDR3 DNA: TGTGCCACCAGCCAGACTAGCGGGAGCTATGAGCAGTTCTTC. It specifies CATSQTSGSYEQFF. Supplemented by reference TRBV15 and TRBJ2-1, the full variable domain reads DAMVIQNPRYQVTQFGKPVTLSCSQTLNHNVMYWYQQKSSQAPKLLFHYYDKDFNNEADTPDNFQSRRPNTSFCFLDIRSPGLGDTAMYLCATSQTSGSYEQFFGPGTRLTVL.

The chain's CDR3 is CASRATTQYF. The CDR3 DNA sequence: TGTGCCAGCCGAGCGACTACGCAGTATTTT. This chain uses TRBV6-1 with TRBJ2-3; D is unresolved. Germline V gene lookup returns CDR1 MNHNS and CDR2 SASEGT. Trimming removed 8 bases at V and 8 bases at J, with 8 bases between. This CDR3 has 10 amino acids.